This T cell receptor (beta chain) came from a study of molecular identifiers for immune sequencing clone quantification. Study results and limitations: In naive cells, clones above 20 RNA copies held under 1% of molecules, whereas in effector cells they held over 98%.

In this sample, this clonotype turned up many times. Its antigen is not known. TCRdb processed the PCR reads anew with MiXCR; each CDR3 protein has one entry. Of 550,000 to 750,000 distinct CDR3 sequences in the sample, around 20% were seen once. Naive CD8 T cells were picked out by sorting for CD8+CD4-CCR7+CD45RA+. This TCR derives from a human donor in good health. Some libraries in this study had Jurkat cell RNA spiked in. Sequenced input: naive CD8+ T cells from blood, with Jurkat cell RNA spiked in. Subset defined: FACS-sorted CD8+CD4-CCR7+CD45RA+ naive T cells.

The CDR3 loop is CASSLDRGPGEQYF. CDR3 sequence (DNA): TGTGCCAGCAGCTTAGACAGGGGTCCTGGCGAGCAGTACTTC. The V gene is TRBV7-9, the J gene TRBJ2-7; 7 bases align to TRBD1. The CDR3 extends over 14 amino acids. Looked up from germline, CDR1 is SEHNR and CDR2 is FQNEAQ (reference sequence). V lost 1 base and J lost 6; bases outside the gene matches: 6.